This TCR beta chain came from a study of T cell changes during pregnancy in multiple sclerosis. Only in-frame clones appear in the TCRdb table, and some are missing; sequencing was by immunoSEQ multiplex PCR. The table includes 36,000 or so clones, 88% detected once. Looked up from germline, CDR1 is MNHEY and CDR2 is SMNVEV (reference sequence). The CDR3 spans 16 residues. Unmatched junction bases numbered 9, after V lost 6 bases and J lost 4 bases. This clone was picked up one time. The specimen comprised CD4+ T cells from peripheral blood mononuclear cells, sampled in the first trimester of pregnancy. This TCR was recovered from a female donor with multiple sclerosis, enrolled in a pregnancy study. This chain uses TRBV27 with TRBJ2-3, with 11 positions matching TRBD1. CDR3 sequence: CASSSYGDRGADTQYF. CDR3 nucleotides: TGTGCCAGCAGCTCCTACGGGGACAGGGGGGCAGATACGCAGTATTTT.